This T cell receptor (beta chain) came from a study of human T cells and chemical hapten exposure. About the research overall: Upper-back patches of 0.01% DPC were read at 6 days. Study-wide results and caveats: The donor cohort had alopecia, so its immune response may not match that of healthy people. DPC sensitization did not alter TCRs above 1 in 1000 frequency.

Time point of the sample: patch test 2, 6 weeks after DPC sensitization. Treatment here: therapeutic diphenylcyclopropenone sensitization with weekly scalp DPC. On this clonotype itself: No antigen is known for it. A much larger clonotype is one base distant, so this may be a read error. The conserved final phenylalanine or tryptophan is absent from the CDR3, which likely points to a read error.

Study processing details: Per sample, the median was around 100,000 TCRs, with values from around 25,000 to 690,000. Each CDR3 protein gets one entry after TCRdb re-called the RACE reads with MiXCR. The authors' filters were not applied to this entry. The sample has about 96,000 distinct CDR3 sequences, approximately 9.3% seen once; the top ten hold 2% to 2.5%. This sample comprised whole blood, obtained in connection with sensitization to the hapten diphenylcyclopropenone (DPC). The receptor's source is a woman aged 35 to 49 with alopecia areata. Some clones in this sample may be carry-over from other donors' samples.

The CDR3 loop reads CASVPGQNINNEQFS. The CDR3 DNA sequence: TGTGCCAGCGTCCCGGGGCAGAATATAAACAATGAGCAGTTCTCC. The rearrangement joins TRBV9 to TRBJ2-1; D assignment may be TRBD1 or TRBD2 (5 bases each). This CDR3 is 15 amino acids long. Between the trimmed V and J ends, which lost 7 bases and 5 bases, there was a span of 19 bases. Germline lookup yields CDR1 SGDLS and CDR2 YYNGEE.